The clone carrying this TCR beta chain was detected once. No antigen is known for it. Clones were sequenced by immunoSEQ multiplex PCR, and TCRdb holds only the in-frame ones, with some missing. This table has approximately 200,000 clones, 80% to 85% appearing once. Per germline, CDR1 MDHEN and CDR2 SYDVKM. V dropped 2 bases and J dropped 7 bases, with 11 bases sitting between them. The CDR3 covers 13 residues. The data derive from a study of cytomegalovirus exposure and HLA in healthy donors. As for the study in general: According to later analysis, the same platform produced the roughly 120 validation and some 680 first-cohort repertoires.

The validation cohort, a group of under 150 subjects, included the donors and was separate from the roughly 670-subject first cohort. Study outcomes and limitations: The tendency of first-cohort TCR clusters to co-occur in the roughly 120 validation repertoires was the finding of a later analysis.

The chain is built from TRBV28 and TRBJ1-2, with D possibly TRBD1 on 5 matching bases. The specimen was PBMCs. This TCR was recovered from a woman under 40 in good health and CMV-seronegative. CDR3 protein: CASSLIFRAGYTF. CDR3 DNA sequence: TGTGCCAGCAGTTTAATATTCAGGGCTGGCTACACCTTC.